This T cell receptor (beta chain) was retrieved from a study of T cell changes during pregnancy in multiple sclerosis. Method: immunoSEQ multiplex PCR; TCRdb's copy keeps in-frame clones and lacks some. Counted here are around 130,000 clones, 96% occurring once; the ten biggest clones make up 0.44%. V was pared by 0 bases and J by 9 bases, with 5 bases of the junction left unmatched. CDR3 length: 14 amino acids. In germline, CDR1 is SGHNT, CDR2 YYREEE (reference sequence). Sample: peripheral blood, taken after pregnancy. This clonotype originated in a female donor with multiple sclerosis, enrolled in a pregnancy study. The chain joins TRBV5-4 to TRBJ2-1; 8 nucleotides align to TRBD1. The CDR3, as DNA: TGTGCCAGCAGCTTGGTTATAGGACAGGGTGAGCAGTTCTTC. Amino acids: CASSLVIGQGEQFF.